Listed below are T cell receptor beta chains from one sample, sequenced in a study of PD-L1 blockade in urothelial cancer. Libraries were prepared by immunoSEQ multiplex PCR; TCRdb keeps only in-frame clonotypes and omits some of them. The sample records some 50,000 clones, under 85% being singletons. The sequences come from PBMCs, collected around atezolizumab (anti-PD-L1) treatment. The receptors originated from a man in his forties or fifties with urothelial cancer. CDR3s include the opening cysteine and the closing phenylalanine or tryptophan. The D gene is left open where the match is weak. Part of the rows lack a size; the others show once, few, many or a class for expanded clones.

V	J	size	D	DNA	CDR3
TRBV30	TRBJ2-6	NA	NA	TGTGCCTGGAGTGTCGCAGGCCGCTCTGGGGCCAACGTCCTGACTTTC	CAWSVAGRSGANVLTF
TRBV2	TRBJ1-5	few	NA	TGTGCCAGCAGTTCACAGGCCAATCAGCCCCAGCATTTT	CASSSQANQPQHF
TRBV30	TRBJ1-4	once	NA	TGTGCCTGGAGTGTACCGAACAGGGCTAATGAAAAACTGTTTTTT	CAWSVPNRANEKLFF
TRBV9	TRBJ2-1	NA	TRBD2	TGTGCCAGCAGCGTAAGGACTAGCGGGAATGAGCAGTTCTTC	CASSVRTSGNEQFF
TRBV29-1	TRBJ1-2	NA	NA	TGCAGCGTTGAGAAGCCGCCGGGCTACACCTTC	CSVEKPPGYTF
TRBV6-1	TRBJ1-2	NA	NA	TGTGCCAGCACCCCCCCGGGGAAAAATGGCTACACCTTC	CASTPPGKNGYTF
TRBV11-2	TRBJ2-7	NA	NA	TGTGCCAGCAGCTTAGAGTGGGGGGGCGCCTACGAGCAGTACTTC	CASSLEWGGAYEQYF
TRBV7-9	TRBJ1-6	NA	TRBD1	TGTGCCAGCAGCCAGACAGGGCCTAATTCACCCCTCCACTTT	CASSQTGPNSPLHF
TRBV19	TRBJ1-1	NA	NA	TGTGCCAGTAGTATAGATTACGGTGGCACTGAAGCTTTCTTT	CASSIDYGGTEAFF
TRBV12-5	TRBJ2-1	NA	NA	TGTGCTTCCCGTCTTGGAGGGCACCTACACAATGAGCAGTTCTTC	CASRLGGHLHNEQFF
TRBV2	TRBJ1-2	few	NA	TGTGCCAGCAGTGAAGCACTATTCTTGACAGATAACTATGGCTACACCTTC	CASSEALFLTDNYGYTF
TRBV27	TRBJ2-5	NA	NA	TGTGCCAGCAGTCCTCGGCTGGTACTACAAGAGACCCAGTACTTC	CASSPRLVLQETQYF
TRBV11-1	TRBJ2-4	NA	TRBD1	TGTGCCAGCAGCCCCGCCCTAGGGGGCCTAGCCAAAAACATTCAGTACTTC	CASSPALGGLAKNIQYF
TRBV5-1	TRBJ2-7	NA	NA	TGCGCCAGCAGGACGGGAGCTTCCTCCTACGAGCAGTACTTC	CASRTGASSYEQYF
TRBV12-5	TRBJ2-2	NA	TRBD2	TGTGCTAGTGGTTTGGTACCGGGCGGGGGTACCGGGGAGCTGTTTTTT	CASGLVPGGGTGELFF
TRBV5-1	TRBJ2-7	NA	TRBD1	TGCGCCAGCAGCCCGAAGACAGGGACAACCTACGAGCAGTACTTC	CASSPKTGTTYEQYF
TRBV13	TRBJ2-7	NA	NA	TGTGCCAGCAGCTTACTCAGGGGGGCCGCGAGAGAGCAGTACTTC	CASSLLRGAAREQYF